Only a few counts were recorded for the clone carrying this T cell receptor (beta chain). Its target is unknown. One entry per CDR3 protein results from TCRdb running MiXCR on the reads. The sample consists of about 24,000 distinct CDR3 sequences, roughly half of them appearing once. This sample is drawn from a study of type 1 regulatory T cells. Study-level background: This in vitro CD4 product, T-allo10, is enriched for Tr1 cells and alloantigen-specific.

Germline CDR1 reads MDHEN; CDR2 reads SYDVKM. This CDR3 region has 14 residues. V lost 5 bases and J lost 6; bases outside the gene matches: 9. The chain employs TRBV28 and TRBJ1-2; 7 bases match TRBD1. Material: cultured T cells, either the whole culture or a sorted T cell fraction (not recorded which). This receptor was taken from a human donor in good health. CDR3 loop: CASSILQGIHGYTF. The CDR3, as DNA: TGTGCCAGCAGTATCCTACAGGGGATTCATGGCTACACCTTC.